Listed below are T cell receptor beta chains from one sample, sequenced in a study of low-dose radiotherapy and immunotherapy resistance in tumors. TCRdb fed the reads into MiXCR, producing one record per CDR3 protein. The table lists around 80,000 distinct CDR3 sequences, around a sixth of them singletons, with about 1.3% in the top ten. The sample consisted of PBMCs, taken after low-dose radiotherapy plus immunotherapy. The receptors were sampled from a male donor with prostate cancer. Both conserved end residues are part of each CDR3. Some rows mark clone size as missing; the rest say once, few, many or name a class of expanded clone.

V gene	clone size	J gene	CDR3 protein
TRBV7-8	few	TRBJ2-7	CASSEVDRTSYEQYF
TRBV29-1	many	TRBJ1-5	CSVEDREPGPTQGNQPQHF
TRBV11-2	many	TRBJ1-2	CASSFGSNMGYTF
TRBV12-3/TRBV12-4	few	TRBJ2-3	CASGGLAGNTDTQYF
TRBV4-3	many	TRBJ2-1	CASSQDDWREQFF
TRBV20-1	many	TRBJ2-7	CSASSQGGTGYEQYF
TRBV12-3/TRBV12-4	many	TRBJ1-1	CASGQGATEAFF
TRBV29-1	many	TRBJ2-1	CSVPGLAGSSSYNEQFF
TRBV6-1	many	TRBJ1-5	CARRGSNQPQHF
TRBV6-5	many	TRBJ2-6	CASRPGRLSGANVLTF
TRBV5-8	many	TRBJ1-3	CAGGTGPGNTIYF
TRBV6-6	-	TRBJ1-2	CASSPGVNYGYTF
TRBV6-2/TRBV6-3	many	TRBJ2-1	CACRDSVYSEQFF
TRBV24-1	many	TRBJ2-1	CATSDHSLASYNEQFF
TRBV19	many	TRBJ2-7	CASSESGGYEQYF
TRBV6-1	-	TRBJ2-7	CASKGHLYEQYF
TRBV7-2	many	TRBJ2-5	CASSLFRTAQETQYF
TRBV28	-	TRBJ1-6	CASSAIGGVGPPLHF
TRBV25-1	many	TRBJ1-1	CASSEAGAYTEAFF
TRBV3-1	few	TRBJ2-7	CASSPGQGASLTRQYF
TRBV7-9	many	TRBJ1-1	CASSFGHRNTEAFF
TRBV12-3/TRBV12-4	many	TRBJ1-5	CASSRTSNQPQHF
TRBV20-1	many	TRBJ2-6	CSAPPDGSGANVLTF
TRBV28	many	TRBJ2-5	CASRVPPGREWQETQYF
TRBV7-2	many	TRBJ2-5	CASSRTGGKETQYF
TRBV3-1	many	TRBJ2-5	CASSHNPETGEETQYF
TRBV7-2	-	TRBJ2-5	CASSSPGLAVNQRDTQYF
TRBV7-9	many	TRBJ2-2	CASSHAGPANTGELFF
TRBV4-3	many	TRBJ2-7	CASSQDWQGISYEQYF
TRBV12-3/TRBV12-4	few	TRBJ2-3	CASSLREDTQYF
TRBV6-5	many	TRBJ1-2	CASSLGQVGWNGYTF
TRBV30	many	TRBJ2-7	CAWSPDSGLEQYF
TRBV10-3	many	TRBJ2-7	CAIFLEGPEQYF
TRBV5-1	many	TRBJ2-3	CASSLGQGMDTQYF
TRBV11-2	many	TRBJ2-1	CASSLDGGTSGTQFF
TRBV2	many	TRBJ2-7	CASRNRQSSYEQYF
TRBV12-3/TRBV12-4	once	TRBJ2-7	CASSRPDVGRYEQYF
TRBV6-8	many	TRBJ2-1	CASRATLAGDQFF
TRBV29-1	-	TRBJ1-2	CSVEVSSGVSGYTF
TRBV27	many	TRBJ1-2	CASSFSLGHGYTF
TRBV19	many	TRBJ1-5	CASSIGSWQPQHF
TRBV20-1	many	TRBJ1-5	CSASSSDRAEQPQHF
TRBV5-6	once	TRBJ2-7	CASSVWDRGSYEQYF
TRBV29-1	many	TRBJ1-2	CSERTGDGYTF
TRBV15	many	TRBJ2-3	CATTFSGRSTDTQYF
TRBV13	many	TRBJ2-7	CASSLIRTDEKYEQYF
TRBV29-1	many	TRBJ2-3	CSVEEAGHRIDTQYF
TRBV14	many	TRBJ2-1	CASSQPEATGIRNEQFF
TRBV5-1	many	TRBJ2-2	CASSFGQGNTGELFF
TRBV14	few	TRBJ1-2	CASSPGTGIGYGYTF
TRBV7-9	many	TRBJ2-7	CASSFPTIVQEGVYEQYF